The clone carrying this T cell receptor beta chain was counted between two and nine times. Antigen specificity is unknown. Each patient came to thyroid surgery without any prior treatment (of any kind). This sample was included in a study of metastatic and nonmetastatic thyroid tumors. Study background: Malignant and benign thyroid patients had repertoires compared in peripheral blood and tumor or nodule tissue. The study's findings and limits: Malignant thyroid tumors reportedly had TCR beta diversity that was significantly higher than in benign nodules, in blood and tumor.

Original data processing: Researchers built a distant-metastasis classifier for papillary thyroid cancer that drew on CDR3 differences across clinicopathological groups. TCRdb re-analyzed the PCR reads through MiXCR. The V and J calls were not made by the authors but by TCRdb's processing. This sample carries approximately 70,000 clones, 4% to 5% of them seen once, and the ten largest clones take about a fifth. Germline loops: CDR1 MNHEY, CDR2 SMNVEV (reference sequence). Unmatched junction bases numbered 11, after V lost 5 bases and J lost 6 bases. This CDR3 comprises 15 residues. The source is a female donor with papillary thyroid cancer or a benign thyroid nodule (not recorded which). Some clones in this sample may be carry-over from other donors' samples. The chain employs TRBV27 and TRBJ2-3; 7 bases are a match to TRBD2. Input material: blood. This CDR3 reads CASSPLGAGRDTQYF. The CDR3 DNA follows: TGTGCCAGCAGTCCCCTTGGAGCGGGAAGGGATACGCAGTATTTT.